The 7 T cell receptor beta chains below come from one sample, sequenced in a study of blood T cell repertoires in COVID-19. The table came from immunoSEQ multiplex PCR; TCRdb's copy has only in-frame clones and leaves some out. The sample yields about 270,000 clones, around nine tenths seen once. Input material: peripheral blood. These receptors all come from a man aged 40-50 years with active or convalescent COVID-19.

The rearrangement uses TRBV11-3 and TRBJ2-1, with TRBD2 matching 11 bases. CDR1 is SGHNT, CDR2 YENEEA, per germline. This CDR3 has 13 amino acids. The ends lost 8 bases at V and 14 bases at J; junction bases unmatched: 11. The CDR3 here is CASRPTSGVQEFF. DNA for the CDR3: TGTGCCAGCCGGCCGACTAGCGGGGTTCAGGAGTTCTTC.

This chain joins TRBV7-2 and TRBJ2-3; TRBD1 agrees at 8 bases. The CDR3 covers 16 residues. The ends lost 5 bases at V and 6 bases at J; junction bases unmatched: 13. The germline CDR1 and CDR2 sequences are SGHTA and FQGNSA. DNA for the CDR3: TGTGCCAGCAGCCCCCGGACAGGGATCCCTGGGGATACGCAGTATTTT. It yields the protein CASSPRTGIPGDTQYF.

This chain's CDR3 is CASSESSWASTDTQYF. The CDR3 region has the DNA TGTGCCAGCAGTGAATCGTCCTGGGCTAGCACAGATACGCAGTATTTT. This rearrangement joins TRBV6-1 to TRBJ2-3; D remains ambiguous. CDR1 and CDR2 from the germline V gene are MNHNS and SASEGT. The CDR3 consists of 16 residues. V lost 2 bases to trimming and J lost 0 bases, with 12 bases between them.

This chain connects TRBV6-5 to TRBJ2-7, with 7 nucleotides matching TRBD1. Germline assignment: CDR1 MNHEY and CDR2 SVGAGI. CDR3 length equals 15 residues. V was clipped by 6 bases and J by 4 bases; unmatched bases: 12. This CDR3 reads CASRETPGQPYEQYF. The CDR3 DNA follows: TGTGCCAGCAGGGAGACCCCGGGACAGCCGTACGAGCAGTACTTC.

A note on this clone: A junction boundary mismatches the germline segment, possibly from a read error. The CDR3 DNA sequence: TGTGCCAGCAGCGTGGAGGCCGAGCGGTACTTC. Translation gives CASSVEAERYF. The chain couples TRBV12-3 or TRBV12-4 to TRBJ2-7; the D gene is possibly TRBD2 (5 bases). This CDR3 is 11 amino acids long.

The J gene is TRBJ1-5, the V gene TRBV9; D unclear. This CDR3 has 17 residues. Germline V lookup: CDR1 SGDLS, CDR2 YYNGEE. The germline V and J ends were trimmed by 0 bases and 11 bases, with 24 bases remaining between them. The CDR3 is CASSVDPLPHNRGAQHF. For the CDR3, the DNA is TGTGCCAGCAGCGTAGACCCCCTACCCCACAACCGAGGAGCCCAGCATTTT.

The V and J genes are TRBV6-1 and TRBJ2-5; D remains ambiguous. The germline CDR1 and CDR2 sequences are MNHNS and SASEGT. Trimming took off 0 bases at V and 0 bases at J, with 11 bases between the two ends. The CDR3 is 16 residues long. CDR3 sequence: CASSEALLSYQETQYF. CDR3 bases: TGTGCCAGCAGTGAAGCGCTTCTATCGTACCAAGAGACCCAGTACTTC.